A single sample is the source of the 29 T cell receptor beta chains below, sequenced in a study of T cell changes during pregnancy in multiple sclerosis. Assay: immunoSEQ multiplex PCR; the TCRdb copy retains only in-frame clones and omits some. In the table there are about 87,000 clones, around 95% of which are singletons. The sequenced sample was peripheral blood, obtained in the third trimester of pregnancy. The source of these receptors is a female donor in good health, enrolled as a control in a pregnancy study.

The chain is built from TRBV19 and TRBJ1-5; 10 bases agree with TRBD1. Germline V gene data show CDR1 as LNHDA and CDR2 as SQIVND (reference sequence). The CDR3 is 13 residues long. J lost 7 bases, V lost 5 bases, and 2 bases had no gene match. CDR3 sequence (DNA): TGTGCCAGTAGTGGGACAGGGGACCAGCCCCAGCATTTT. The encoded protein is CASSGTGDQPQHF.

The chain couples TRBV7-9 to TRBJ1-1; D gene ambiguous. This CDR3 has 18 residues. The germline V gene encodes CDR1 SEHNR and CDR2 FQNEAQ (reference sequence). V gave up 1 base and J gave up 2 bases, with 20 bases separating them. DNA for the CDR3: TGTGCCAGCAGCTTAGGGGCGCCGGTTATCGGAAAAAACACTGAAGCTTTCTTT. Encoded protein: CASSLGAPVIGKNTEAFF.

The chain links TRBV5-1 to TRBJ2-3, with D tentatively TRBD1 (5 bases). The CDR3 covers 14 residues. Trimming stripped 3 bases from V and 5 bases from J, with 13 bases between. The germline V gene has CDR1 SGHRS and CDR2 YFSETQ. The CDR3 nucleotides read TGCGCCAGCAGCTCCAGGGATGGGGAAGATACGCAGTATTTT. Encoded protein: CASSSRDGEDTQYF.

V is TRBV14 and J is TRBJ2-2, with unresolved D. CDR3 length: 12 residues. The germline V and J ends were trimmed by 1 base and 8 bases, with 5 bases remaining between them. Per germline, CDR1 SGHDN and CDR2 FVKESK. CDR3 protein: CASSQGSGELFF. CDR3 nucleotide sequence: TGTGCCAGCAGCCAAGGTTCGGGGGAGCTGTTTTTT.

This clone was seen once. This chain joins TRBV6-1 and TRBJ2-1; the match to TRBD1 covers 8 bases. From germline, CDR1 is MNHNS and CDR2 SASEGT. Trimming cost V 7 bases and J 9 bases; bases outside gene matches: 8. CDR3 length equals 13 residues. The CDR3 DNA follows: TGTGCCAGCACCCAAACAGGGGGGCGTGAGCAGTTCTTC. Its translation is CASTQTGGREQFF.

This clone has just a few counts. This chain links TRBV4-1 with TRBJ2-1, with D tentatively TRBD2 (6 bases). CDR1 and CDR2 (germline): MGHRA, YSYEKL. Trimming cost V 4 bases and J 7 bases, with 32 bases left between them. CDR3 size: 20 residues. CDR3 nucleotide sequence: TGCGCCAGCAGCCCACGGGACTCGCGGGGACGGCTAATTGGGGGAAATGAGCAGTTCTTC. It is translated as CASSPRDSRGRLIGGNEQFF.

The rearrangement uses TRBV29-1 and TRBJ1-1; D is undetermined. Trimming removed 7 bases at V and 10 bases at J, with 16 bases between. The CDR3 has 11 residues. Germline loops: CDR1 SQVTM, CDR2 ANQGSEA. CDR3 sequence (DNA): TGCAGCGCTGATCTCTCGCAGGTAGCTTTCTTT. Encoded protein: CSADLSQVAFF.

V usage is TRBV6-1 and J usage is TRBJ2-1; D is possibly TRBD1 (5 bases). V was trimmed by 7 bases and J by 1 base, leaving 14 bases between them. The CDR3 sequence is 15 residues long. Germline V gives CDR1 MNHNS, CDR2 SASEGT. The CDR3 spells CASKIGRGSYNEQFF. The CDR3 DNA sequence: TGTGCCAGCAAAATAGGAAGGGGTTCCTACAATGAGCAGTTCTTC.

V and J are TRBV5-1 and TRBJ2-1, with 7 positions matching TRBD1. CDR1 is SGHRS, CDR2 YFSETQ, per germline. CDR3 size: 13 residues. V lost 4 bases and J lost 5; bases outside the gene matches: 3. DNA for the CDR3: TGCGCCAGCAGCCCGGGACAGAACAATGAGCAGTTCTTC. Its protein is CASSPGQNNEQFF.

This sequence joins TRBV19 and TRBJ1-5, with a tentative D call TRBD1 (6 bases). V lost 1 base and J lost 0, with 10 bases in between. The germline gives CDR1 LNHDA, CDR2 SQIVND (reference sequence). The CDR3 totals 16 residues. Here the CDR3 reads CASSIGDIHSNQPQHF. The CDR3 DNA reads as TGTGCCAGTAGTATAGGGGACATCCATAGCAATCAGCCCCAGCATTTT.

The J gene is TRBJ1-3, the V gene TRBV25-1; unclear D gene. The CDR3 totals 12 residues. V gave up 2 bases and J gave up 4 bases, with 3 bases separating them. Germline loops: CDR1 MGHDK, CDR2 SYGVNS. The CDR3 bases are TGTGCCAGCAGTGAACAGGGAAACACCATATATTTT. This translates into CASSEQGNTIYF.

The chain joins TRBV28 to TRBJ2-7; perhaps TRBD2 as D (5 bases). The germline V gene has CDR1 MDHEN and CDR2 SYDVKM. The CDR3 has 16 residues. The V and J ends lost 6 bases and 3 bases respectively, with 21 bases between them. CDR3 amino acids: CASSPGVGLGNYEQYF. CDR3 DNA: TGTGCCAGCAGCCCAGGCGTCGGACTGGGGAACTACGAGCAGTACTTC.

The V gene is TRBV15, the J gene TRBJ2-7; perhaps TRBD1 as D (5 bases). With 2 bases removed from V and 0 bases from J, the gap between germline ends came to 8 bases. CDR3 size: 14 residues. The germline V gene has CDR1 LNHNV and CDR2 YYDKDF (reference sequence). The DNA of the CDR3 is TGTGCCACCAGCAGACTTACAGGCTCCTACGAGCAGTACTTC. Residues: CATSRLTGSYEQYF.

The genes are TRBV5-1 and TRBJ2-7; TRBD2 matches 12 bases. V lost 4 bases, J lost 4 bases, and 3 bases stayed unmatched. The CDR3 totals 14 residues. Germline values: CDR1 SGHRS, CDR2 YFSETQ. This CDR3 reads CASSPGTSGYEQYF. The CDR3 DNA is TGCGCCAGCAGCCCCGGGACTAGCGGGTACGAGCAGTACTTC. The full variable domain, rest sourced from reference TRBV5-1 and TRBJ2-7, is KAGVTQTPRYLIKTRGQQVTLSCSPISGHRSVSWYQQTPGQGLQFLFEYFSETQRNKGNFPGRFSGRQFSNSRSEMNVSTLELGDSALYLCASSPGTSGYEQYFGPGTRLTVT.

The chain links TRBV9 to TRBJ1-4; possible D gene TRBD1, 6 bases. Germline CDR1 SGDLS, CDR2 YYNGEE. This CDR3 spans 14 amino acids. V was trimmed by 4 bases and J by 10 bases, leaving 17 bases between them. The CDR3: CASSLFPGQGKLFF. The CDR3 nucleotides read TGTGCCAGCAGCCTCTTCCCGGGACAAGGAAAACTGTTTTTT. The full variable domain, rest sourced from reference TRBV9 and TRBJ1-4, is DSGVTQTPKHLITATGQRVTLRCSPRSGDLSVYWYQQSLDQGLQFLIQYYNGEERAKGNILERFSAQQFPDLHSELNLSSLELGDSALYFCASSLFPGQGKLFFGSGTQLSVL.

The chain is built from TRBV9 and TRBJ2-2; D unclear. Trimming cost V 5 bases and J 5 bases, with 10 bases left between them. Looked up from germline, CDR1 is SGDLS and CDR2 is YYNGEE. The CDR3 has 13 residues. This chain's CDR3 is CASREPNTGELFF. The DNA for the CDR3 is TGTGCCAGCAGAGAGCCCAATACCGGGGAGCTGTTTTTT.

This clone was detected once. CDR3 loop: CASTSGSAETQYF. The CDR3 nucleotides are TGTGCCAGTACTAGCGGGAGTGCAGAGACCCAGTACTTC. The genes are TRBV19 and TRBJ2-5; 10 nucleotides agree with TRBD2. The CDR3 covers 13 residues. V trimming: 7 bases; J trimming: 4 bases; junction bases outside the gene matches: 3. The germline CDR1 and CDR2 sequences are LNHDA and SQIVND (reference sequence).

This chain joins TRBV27 and TRBJ2-5; no firm D call. The CDR3 spans 15 residues. V was shortened by 3 bases and J by 0 bases, with 11 bases between the two germline ends. Germline CDR1 and CDR2: MNHEY and SMNVEV (reference sequence). The chain's CDR3 is CASSFLPPDQETQYF. The CDR3 DNA reads TGTGCCAGCAGTTTCCTACCCCCCGACCAAGAGACCCAGTACTTC.

This chain connects TRBV5-8 to TRBJ2-5; D is possibly TRBD2 (6 bases). From germline, CDR1 is SGHTS and CDR2 YDEGEE. The germline V and J ends were trimmed by 0 bases and 2 bases, with 8 bases remaining between them. The CDR3 runs to 14 residues. The CDR3 region is CASSLGRVQETQYF. The CDR3 bases are TGTGCCAGCAGCTTGGGGAGGGTGCAAGAGACCCAGTACTTC.

The chain joins TRBV28 to TRBJ2-3, with D perhaps TRBD2 (5 bases). V shed 2 bases and J shed 4 bases, with 13 bases lying between them. There are 15 residues in the CDR3. Germline V gene data show CDR1 as MDHEN and CDR2 as SYDVKM. The CDR3 DNA reads TGTGCCAGCAGTTTACCGGGAATATTGGCAGATACGCAGTATTTT. Translation: CASSLPGILADTQYF.

The chain recombines TRBV28 with TRBJ1-2; D ambiguous. The V and J ends lost 5 bases and 2 bases respectively, with 12 bases between them. This CDR3 is built from 14 residues. CDR1 is MDHEN, CDR2 SYDVKM, per germline. CDR3 in DNA: TGTGCCAGCAGTACCACAGCCCCGAACTATGGCTACACCTTC. Residues: CASSTTAPNYGYTF.

The J gene is TRBJ2-3, the V gene TRBV5-1, with 9 bases aligning to TRBD1. Germline values: CDR1 SGHRS, CDR2 YFSETQ. The V and J ends lost 1 base and 6 bases, in that order; junction bases with no gene match: 3. CDR3 length equals 14 residues. CDR3 in amino acids: CASSLTGGRDTQYF. The CDR3 DNA follows: TGCGCCAGCAGCTTGACAGGGGGCCGGGATACGCAGTATTTT.

The V call is TRBV5-1, the J call TRBJ2-2, with TRBD1 matching 12 bases. J lost 0 bases, V lost 3 bases, and 3 bases had no gene match. CDR3 length equals 17 residues. Germline V CDR1 and CDR2: SGHRS, YFSETQ. This CDR3 reads CASSWGQGATNTGELFF. CDR3 in DNA: TGCGCCAGCAGCTGGGGACAGGGGGCGACGAACACCGGGGAGCTGTTTTTT.

The chain is built from TRBV13 and TRBJ2-3; D call uncertain. Germline loops: CDR1 PRHDT, CDR2 FYEKMQ (reference sequence). V lost 0 bases to trimming and J lost 5 bases, with 12 bases between them. The CDR3 has 15 amino acids. CDR3 loop: CASSLGLPLEDTQYF. As DNA, the CDR3 is TGTGCCAGCAGCTTAGGACTACCGCTTGAAGATACGCAGTATTTT.

This clone was seen just once. V usage is TRBV28 and J usage is TRBJ2-7; 7 bases are a match to TRBD2. CDR1 is MDHEN, CDR2 SYDVKM, per germline. Germline trimming cut 8 bases from V and 7 bases from J; bases unmatched to any gene: 11. This CDR3 contains 13 residues. This CDR3 is CASHAGALGEQYF. In DNA form, the CDR3 reads TGTGCCAGCCACGCGGGAGCACTGGGGGAGCAGTACTTC.

For this clone: Other nucleotide sequences from this sample produce the same CDR3. The chain recombines TRBV28 with TRBJ1-4; D uncertain. The V end was cut by 3 bases, the J end by 7 bases, with 3 bases between. The germline V gene has CDR1 MDHEN and CDR2 SYDVKM. The CDR3 runs to 11 residues. CDR3 nucleotide sequence: TGTGCCAGCAGTTTGAGTGAAAAACTGTTTTTT. Translating it yields CASSLSEKLFF.

This rearrangement joins TRBV27 to TRBJ2-1, with 10 bases aligning to TRBD2. Per the germline V gene, CDR1 is MNHEY and CDR2 is SMNVEV (reference sequence). V gave up 0 bases and J gave up 4 bases; unmatched junction bases: 6. The CDR3 extends over 17 amino acids. The CDR3 protein is CASSLSDLAGVYNEQFF. The CDR3 DNA reads TGTGCCAGCAGTTTATCGGATCTAGCGGGGGTATACAATGAGCAGTTCTTC.

This sequence joins TRBV28 and TRBJ1-5; D remains unclear. V lost 2 bases and J lost 3, with 8 bases in between. CDR3 length: 14 amino acids. Germline CDR1 and CDR2: MDHEN and SYDVKM. CDR3 sequence reads: CASSLIRFNQPQHF. For the CDR3, the DNA is TGTGCCAGCAGTTTAATACGGTTCAATCAGCCCCAGCATTTT. Full variable domain (missing parts from reference TRBV28 and TRBJ1-5): DVKVTQSSRYLVKRTGEKVFLECVQDMDHENMFWYRQDPGLGLRLIYFSYDVKMKEKGDIPEGYSVSREKKERFSLILESASTNQTSMYLCASSLIRFNQPQHFGDGTRLSIL.

The chain uses TRBV7-9 and TRBJ2-7; tentatively, D is TRBD1 (5 bases). V lost 1 base, J lost 6 bases, and 16 bases lay in between. The CDR3 has 15 residues. In germline, CDR1 is SEHNR, CDR2 FQNEAQ (reference sequence). This CDR3 is CASSLGGSAGAEQYF. The CDR3 region has the DNA TGTGCCAGCAGCTTAGGCGGTTCGGCTGGGGCCGAGCAGTACTTC.